The 30 T cell receptor beta chains below all came from one sample that was sequenced in a study of blood T cell repertoires in COVID-19. Using immunoSEQ multiplex PCR, the repertoire was profiled, and TCRdb retains in-frame clones only, with some absent. The sample has 180,000 or so clones, roughly 84% seen once; the top ten hold less than 9.5%. Source material: PBMCs or T cells enriched from blood (not recorded which). The source of these receptors is a middle-aged man who had recovered from COVID-19.

The chain combines TRBV28 with TRBJ2-2; 9 bases are shared with TRBD2. Trimming cost V 0 bases and J 3 bases; bases outside gene matches: 5. The CDR3 has 17 amino acids. The germline CDR1 and CDR2 sequences are MDHEN and SYDVKM. CDR3 in amino acids: CASSLWSSGGYTGELFF. DNA for the CDR3: TGTGCCAGCAGTTTATGGAGCAGCGGGGGGTACACCGGGGAGCTGTTTTTT.

This chain links TRBV6-5 with TRBJ2-4; a possible D gene is TRBD1 (6 bases). The V end was cut by 6 bases, the J end by 6 bases, with 12 bases between. There are 13 residues in the CDR3. Looked up from germline, CDR1 is MNHEY and CDR2 is SVGAGI. In DNA form, the CDR3 reads TGTGCCAGCAGAGGGGGACATTCAAACATTCAGTACTTC. This sequence encodes CASRGGHSNIQYF.

V usage is TRBV7-9 and J usage is TRBJ1-1, with D possibly matching TRBD1 (6 bases). CDR3 length equals 13 residues. Trimming removed 4 bases at V and 7 bases at J, with 13 bases between. CDR1 SEHNR and CDR2 FQNEAQ come from the germline V gene (reference sequence). This CDR3 reads CASSWNRDGEAFF. For the CDR3, the DNA is TGTGCCAGCAGCTGGAACAGGGATGGTGAAGCTTTCTTT. The whole variable domain, remainder taken from reference TRBV7-9 and TRBJ1-1, is DTGVSQNPRHKITKRGQNVTFRCDPISEHNRLYWYRQTLGQGPEFLTYFQNEAQLEKSRLLSDRFSAERPKGSFSTLEIQRTEQGDSAMYLCASSWNRDGEAFFGQGTRLTVV.

The genes are TRBV19 and TRBJ1-3; D not certain. This CDR3 comprises 15 residues. Germline loops: CDR1 LNHDA, CDR2 SQIVND (reference sequence). V was pared by 9 bases and J by 0 bases, with 15 bases between. CDR3 nucleotide sequence: TGTGCCAGCGCTACTCCTTCTTTCTCTGGAAACACCATATATTTT. It codes for CASATPSFSGNTIYF. Full variable domain (remainder filled in from reference TRBV19 and TRBJ1-3): DGGITQSPKYLFRKEGQNVTLSCEQNLNHDAMYWYRQDPGQGLRLIYYSQIVNDFQKGDIAEGYSVSREKKESFPLTVTSAQKNPTAFYLCASATPSFSGNTIYFGEGSWLTVV.

This chain joins TRBV5-5 and TRBJ2-3; 14 nucleotides line up with TRBD2. The J segment lost 5 bases and the V segment lost 4 bases, leaving 3 bases of the junction unmatched. The CDR3 is made up of 15 amino acids. Germline V gene lookup returns CDR1 SGHKS and CDR2 YYEKEE (reference sequence). As DNA, the CDR3 is TGTGCCAGCAGCCGAGGGACTAGCGGGGGAGATACGCAGTATTTT. Amino acids: CASSRGTSGGDTQYF. Full variable domain (rest looked up from reference TRBV5-5 and TRBJ2-3): DAGVTQSPTHLIKTRGQQVTLRCSPISGHKSVSWYQQVLGQGPQFIFQYYEKEERGRGNFPDRFSARQFPNYSSELNVNALLLGDSALYLCASSRGTSGGDTQYFGPGTRLTVL.

This clone was seen a single time. The V call is TRBV3-1 (or the pseudogene TRBV3-2), the J call TRBJ1-2; 9 positions agree with TRBD1. Germline V CDR1 and CDR2: LGHDT, YNNKEL (reference sequence). V lost 4 bases to trimming and J lost 4 bases; unmatched junction nucleotides: 7. The CDR3 spans 15 residues. The CDR3 sequence: CASSPQGARSYGYTF. DNA of the CDR3: TGTGCCAGCAGCCCACAGGGGGCGCGAAGCTATGGCTACACCTTC.

The chain couples TRBV5-4 to TRBJ1-6; D is possibly TRBD1 (6 bases). The CDR3 has 15 residues. Germline V gene lookup returns CDR1 SGHNT and CDR2 YYREEE (reference sequence). The germline V and J ends were trimmed by 4 bases and 4 bases, with 12 bases remaining between them. CDR3 sequence: CASSRGTQYNSPLHF. CDR3 coding DNA: TGTGCCAGCAGCAGGGGGACCCAATATAATTCACCCCTCCACTTT.

The V call is TRBV6-4, the J call TRBJ2-7; tentatively, D is TRBD1 (5 bases). The CDR3 covers 13 residues. Germline-derived CDR1 and CDR2 are MRHNA and SNTAGT. The ends were cut back, 8 bases at V and 5 bases at J, with 16 bases in the middle. The CDR3 here is CASRPGCRDEQYF. The CDR3 nucleotides read TGTGCCAGCCGGCCAGGGTGTAGGGACGAGCAGTACTTC.

In this sample, this clone turned up once. V usage is TRBV5-1 and J usage is TRBJ1-2; 9 bases are shared with TRBD1. From germline, CDR1 is SGHRS and CDR2 YFSETQ. Losses at the gene ends were 1 base for V and 5 bases for J; bases not matched to a gene: 12. The CDR3 runs 17 residues. The chain's CDR3 is CASSLTTGTGPGYGYTF. DNA for the CDR3: TGCGCCAGCAGCTTGACCACCGGGACAGGGCCTGGGTATGGCTACACCTTC.

The chain is built from TRBV28 and TRBJ1-1, with D possibly being TRBD1 (6 bases). Germline lookup yields CDR1 MDHEN and CDR2 SYDVKM. V lost 3 bases, J lost 2 bases, and 16 bases lay in between. The CDR3 is made up of 16 amino acids. CDR3 in amino acids: CASSFTLWGPNTEAFF. The CDR3 bases are TGTGCCAGCAGTTTTACTCTCTGGGGGCCCAACACTGAAGCTTTCTTT.

The chain links TRBV3-1 (or the pseudogene TRBV3-2) to TRBJ2-7, with TRBD2 as a possible D gene (5 bases). This CDR3 region has 17 residues. V lost 3 bases and J 7 bases, leaving 25 bases between the germline ends. Per germline, CDR1 LGHDT and CDR2 YNNKEL (reference sequence). Written as DNA, the CDR3 is TGTGCCAGCAGCCAGGTGCCCAGCGGTTCCCGCCAGAAAGAGCAGTACTTC. Its translation: CASSQVPSGSRQKEQYF.

As regards this clone: Other DNA sequences of this sample code for an identical CDR3. For the CDR3, the DNA is TGCGCCAGCAGTCGGGGTCGGGGCACAGATACGCAGTATTTT. Protein sequence: CASSRGRGTDTQYF. The chain is built from TRBV5-1 and TRBJ2-3, with D possibly matching TRBD2 (5 bases). The germline CDR1 and CDR2 sequences are SGHRS and YFSETQ. Trimming removed 5 bases from V and 1 base from J, with 11 bases in between. CDR3 length: 14 amino acids.

The rearrangement joins TRBV3-1 (or the pseudogene TRBV3-2) to TRBJ1-1; 9 bases map to TRBD1. Germline CDR1 reads LGHDT; CDR2 reads YNNKEL (reference sequence). The CDR3 is made up of 14 amino acids. Losses at the gene ends were 0 bases for V and 9 bases for J; bases not matched to a gene: 5. The CDR3 nucleotides read TGTGCCAGCAGCCAAGAGGGACAGGGAGGTAAAGCTTTCTTT. Its protein is CASSQEGQGGKAFF.

This sequence joins TRBV11-2 and TRBJ1-1; TRBD1 matches 9 bases. V lost 1 base to trimming and J lost 4 bases; unmatched junction nucleotides: 4. Germline V CDR1 and CDR2: SGHAT, FQNNGV. The length of the CDR3 is 15 residues. CDR3 region: CASSLGTQGATEAFF. The DNA of the CDR3 is TGTGCCAGCAGCTTAGGAACACAGGGGGCCACTGAAGCTTTCTTT.

This rearrangement joins TRBV15 to TRBJ2-3, with a weak D call TRBD2 (5 bases). Germline assignment: CDR1 LNHNV and CDR2 YYDKDF (reference sequence). The CDR3 is 16 amino acids. The V gene lost 0 bases and the J gene lost 2 bases, with 12 bases spanning the gap. CDR3 loop: CATSREVRRFTDTQYF. The DNA of the CDR3 is TGTGCCACCAGCAGAGAGGTTCGGAGGTTCACAGATACGCAGTATTTT.

The J gene is TRBJ1-5, the V gene TRBV4-1; TRBD1 aligns across 8 bases. The germline V gene encodes CDR1 MGHRA and CDR2 YSYEKL. J gave up 2 bases and V 0 bases, and 12 bases lay outside the gene matches. The CDR3 loop spans 19 amino acids. CDR3 bases: TGCGCCAGCAGCCAAGATAGACAGGGGTATGGTATTGGCAATCAGCCCCAGCATTTT. It codes for CASSQDRQGYGIGNQPQHF.

This chain uses TRBV10-3 with TRBJ2-5, with 7 bases matching TRBD1. Germline trimming cut 7 bases from V and 2 bases from J; bases unmatched to any gene: 10. Germline V gene sequence: CDR1 ENHRY, CDR2 SYGVKD. CDR3 length: 15 amino acids. In DNA form, the CDR3 reads TGTGCCATCAACAAAGGGGGACAGCAACAAGAGACCCAGTACTTC. Translated, it gives CAINKGGQQQETQYF.

This clone showed up just a few times. This sequence joins TRBV15 and TRBJ2-7, with TRBD1 identical over 8 bases. J was trimmed by 5 bases and V by 5 bases; bases with no gene match: 8. This CDR3 contains 14 residues. Germline CDR1 is LNHNV and CDR2 is YYDKDF (reference sequence). The CDR3 coding sequence is TGTGCCACCAGCCGACAACAGGACAGGGACGAGCAGTACTTC. Amino acids: CATSRQQDRDEQYF.

The chain carries TRBV4-3 and TRBJ2-7; tentatively, D is TRBD1 (6 bases). V lost 4 bases and J 0 bases, leaving 13 bases between the germline ends. This CDR3 contains 15 residues. Germline V CDR1 and CDR2: LGHNA, YSLEER. The CDR3 here is CASSLYRDTSYEQYF. The CDR3 nucleotides are TGCGCCAGCAGCCTTTACCGGGACACCTCCTACGAGCAGTACTTC.

The J gene is TRBJ1-2, the V gene TRBV19, with D possibly TRBD1 on 6 matching bases. Germline V gene lookup returns CDR1 LNHDA and CDR2 SQIVND (reference sequence). The CDR3 length is 12 residues. V was cut by 3 bases and J by 8 bases, with 10 bases left in between. In nucleotides, the CDR3 is TGTGCCAGTAGTATCGCAGGGGTCGGCTACACCTTC. Translating gives CASSIAGVGYTF.

This clone was observed once. This sequence joins TRBV11-2 and TRBJ2-3; no clear D. The V gene lost 3 bases and the J gene lost 6 bases, with 7 bases spanning the gap. This CDR3 region has 12 residues. CDR1 and CDR2 from the germline V gene are SGHAT and FQNNGV. The DNA of the CDR3 is TGTGCCAGCAGCTTCAGGTCGGATACGCAGTATTTT. This gives the protein CASSFRSDTQYF.

The J gene is TRBJ1-1, the V gene TRBV5-6; no reliable D call. Trimming took 0 bases from V and 7 from J, leaving 4 bases between them. Germline lookup yields CDR1 SGHDT and CDR2 YYEEEE. The CDR3 spans 11 residues. The CDR3 here is CASSLDSEAFF. The CDR3 DNA is TGTGCCAGCAGCTTGGACAGTGAAGCTTTCTTT.

The chain links TRBV11-2 to TRBJ2-1, with TRBD2 matching over 15 bases. CDR1 and CDR2 (germline): SGHAT, FQNNGV. With 1 base clipped from V and 6 bases from J, the junction kept 4 bases outside the gene matches. This CDR3 comprises 17 residues. The CDR3 region has the DNA TGTGCCAGCAGCTTAGTGGGACTAGCGGGGGGCCGCAATGAGCAGTTCTTC. It is translated as CASSLVGLAGGRNEQFF.

The gene calls are TRBV20-1 and TRBJ2-7; no reliable D call. This CDR3 region has 10 residues. Germline V gene data show CDR1 as DFQATT and CDR2 as SNEGSKA (reference sequence). V lost 8 bases and J lost 6, with 11 bases in between. In DNA form, the CDR3 reads TGCAGTACGGGTGAGCTCGAGCAGTACTTC. It codes for CSTGELEQYF.

This chain uses TRBV7-2 with TRBJ1-1, with a possible D match to TRBD1 (5 bases). The CDR3 covers 14 residues. Per the germline V gene, CDR1 is SGHTA and CDR2 is FQGNSA. V was pared by 5 bases and J by 10 bases, with 20 bases between. CDR3 nucleotide sequence: TGTGCCAGCAGCCCCTTGGGCAGGGCGGTGCGAGCTTTCTTT. The encoded protein is CASSPLGRAVRAFF. The full variable domain, completed using reference TRBV7-2 and TRBJ1-1, is GAGVSQSPSNKVTEKGKDVELRCDPISGHTALYWYRQSLGQGLEFLIYFQGNSAPDKSGLPSDRFSAERTGGSVSTLTIQRTQQEDSAVYLCASSPLGRAVRAFFGQGTRLTVV.

The genes are TRBV10-3 and TRBJ1-5; the D is unclear. The germline CDR1 and CDR2 sequences are ENHRY and SYGVKD. The CDR3 loop spans 14 amino acids. V shed 0 bases and J shed 1 base, with 4 bases lying between them. CDR3 in amino acids: CAISESQSNQPQHF. In DNA, the CDR3 is TGTGCCATCAGTGAGTCACAGAGCAATCAGCCCCAGCATTTT.

The V call is TRBV3-1 (or the pseudogene TRBV3-2), the J call TRBJ1-2; D is undetermined. CDR3 length: 15 amino acids. Trimming shortened V by 0 bases and J by 5 bases, and 13 bases separated the two germline ends. Germline V gene sequence: CDR1 LGHDT, CDR2 YNNKEL (reference sequence). This CDR3 is CASSQDLGGLYGYTF. CDR3 sequence (DNA): TGTGCCAGCAGCCAAGATCTAGGAGGGCTTTATGGCTACACCTTC.

The rearrangement uses TRBV6-5 and TRBJ2-1, with 12 bases fitting TRBD2. After removal of 10 bases from V and 12 bases from J, the junction contained 10 bases not matched to a gene. The CDR3 is made up of 13 amino acids. Looked up from germline, CDR1 is MNHEY and CDR2 is SVGAGI. The CDR3 sequence: CATRTSGEVGQFF. CDR3 coding DNA: TGTGCCACCCGGACTAGCGGGGAGGTGGGGCAGTTCTTC.

This chain uses TRBV10-3 with TRBJ1-2; a possible D gene is TRBD1 (5 bases). The CDR3 contains 13 residues. V was shortened by 2 bases and J by 4 bases, with 8 bases between the two germline ends. Per the germline V gene, CDR1 is ENHRY and CDR2 is SYGVKD. CDR3 protein: CAISEDSRYGYTF. CDR3 sequence (DNA): TGTGCCATCAGTGAGGACAGCCGCTATGGCTACACCTTC.

V usage is TRBV7-9 and J usage is TRBJ2-7; 7 bases fit TRBD1. Germline CDR1 reads SEHNR; CDR2 reads FQNEAQ (reference sequence). Trimming at V came to 8 bases and at J to 0 bases, leaving 7 bases not matched to a gene. CDR3 length equals 14 residues. CDR3 sequence: CASGTARSSYEQYF. Here the CDR3 DNA reads TGTGCCAGCGGGACAGCCCGAAGCTCCTACGAGCAGTACTTC.